A selection of T cell receptor beta chains follows, all from one sample in a study of CD8+ T cells in alopecia areata. Clones were read by immunoSEQ multiplex PCR, and TCRdb kept only the in-frame ones, dropping some. The sample consists of about 150,000 clones, about 90% of them appearing once. Sequencing was performed on CD8+ T cells sorted from blood, taken at week 0. These receptors were collected from a human donor with alopecia areata. Each CDR3 is given with its conserved first and last residue. Each record gives: V gene, clone size, J gene, D gene, CDR3 protein, CDR3 DNA. D genes are given only for firm matches. The size field is filled for only some rows; it gives once, few, many or a size class.

v_gene: TRBV9; abundance: -; j_gene: TRBJ2-7; d_gene: TRBD1; CDR3aa: CASSATSDRAYEQYF; CDR3nt: TGTGCCAGCAGCGCCACATCAGACAGGGCCTACGAGCAGTACTTC
v_gene: TRBV7-8; abundance: -; j_gene: TRBJ1-1; d_gene: -; CDR3aa: CASSLHRSEAFF; CDR3nt: TGTGCCAGCAGCTTGCACAGATCGGAAGCTTTCTTT
v_gene: TRBV13; abundance: few; j_gene: TRBJ2-2; d_gene: TRBD2; CDR3aa: CASSSVGERGPIGELFF; CDR3nt: TGTGCCAGCAGCTCCGTCGGTGAGCGGGGGCCTATCGGGGAGCTGTTTTTT
v_gene: TRBV7-2; abundance: -; j_gene: TRBJ1-4; d_gene: -; CDR3aa: CASSLDGSTGEKLFF; CDR3nt: TGTGCCAGCAGCTTAGACGGGAGTACCGGTGAAAAACTGTTTTTT
v_gene: TRBV30; abundance: -; j_gene: TRBJ2-1; d_gene: TRBD2; CDR3aa: CAWSRTSGPNNEQFF; CDR3nt: TGTGCCTGGAGTCGGACTAGCGGGCCAAACAATGAGCAGTTCTTC
v_gene: TRBV6-5; abundance: once; j_gene: TRBJ2-3; d_gene: -; CDR3aa: CASSYTKHSADTQYF; CDR3nt: TGTGCCAGCAGTTATACAAAGCATTCGGCAGATACGCAGTATTTT
v_gene: TRBV6-5; abundance: -; j_gene: TRBJ2-1; d_gene: TRBD2; CDR3aa: CASSYGLAGMGEQFF; CDR3nt: TGTGCCAGCAGTTACGGGCTAGCGGGAATGGGTGAGCAGTTCTTC
v_gene: TRBV7-9; abundance: -; j_gene: TRBJ2-7; d_gene: -; CDR3aa: CASSLIDGGYEQYF; CDR3nt: TGTGCCAGCAGCTTAATTGACGGGGGATACGAGCAGTACTTC
v_gene: TRBV6-5; abundance: -; j_gene: TRBJ2-6; d_gene: -; CDR3aa: CASSRPGYGANVLTF; CDR3nt: TGTGCCAGCAGTCGTCCAGGGTACGGGGCCAACGTCCTGACTTTC
v_gene: TRBV27; abundance: -; j_gene: TRBJ2-2; d_gene: -; CDR3aa: CASTGPSNTGELFF; CDR3nt: TGTGCCAGCACGGGACCTTCGAACACCGGGGAGCTGTTTTTT
v_gene: TRBV6-1; abundance: -; j_gene: TRBJ2-3; d_gene: TRBD2; CDR3aa: CASSAFGTSGGPGTGDTQYF; CDR3nt: TGTGCCAGCAGTGCCTTCGGGACTAGCGGGGGGCCTGGAACCGGAGATACGCAGTATTTT
v_gene: TRBV19; abundance: -; j_gene: TRBJ2-3; d_gene: TRBD2; CDR3aa: CASSITAAGAGDTQYF; CDR3nt: TGTGCCAGTAGTATAACGGCAGCGGGAGCGGGAGATACGCAGTATTTT
v_gene: TRBV30; abundance: -; j_gene: TRBJ2-6; d_gene: -; CDR3aa: CASSDSGANVLTF; CDR3nt: TGTGCGAGTTCGGACTCTGGGGCCAACGTCCTGACTTTC
v_gene: TRBV29-1; abundance: -; j_gene: TRBJ2-5; d_gene: TRBD2; CDR3aa: CSVERAGGGETQYF; CDR3nt: TGCAGCGTTGAACGGGCGGGAGGAGGAGAGACCCAGTACTTC
v_gene: TRBV4-1; abundance: -; j_gene: TRBJ2-7; d_gene: TRBD2; CDR3aa: CASSASPRLADEQYF; CDR3nt: TGCGCCAGCAGCGCCAGCCCGCGACTAGCTGACGAGCAGTACTTC
v_gene: TRBV5-1; abundance: few; j_gene: TRBJ2-7; d_gene: -; CDR3aa: CASSTLDGSYSYEQYF; CDR3nt: TGCGCCAGCAGCACCTTAGACGGGTCCTACTCCTACGAGCAGTACTTC
v_gene: TRBV5-4; abundance: -; j_gene: TRBJ2-3; d_gene: -; CDR3aa: CASSEFTDTQYF; CDR3nt: TGTGCCAGCAGCGAGTTTACAGATACGCAGTATTTT
v_gene: TRBV29-1; abundance: -; j_gene: TRBJ2-7; d_gene: TRBD1; CDR3aa: CSVEKWTGNSYEQYF; CDR3nt: TGCAGCGTCGAGAAGTGGACAGGGAATTCCTACGAGCAGTACTTC
v_gene: TRBV27; abundance: -; j_gene: TRBJ2-1; d_gene: -; CDR3aa: CASSRTGYTSSYNEQFF; CDR3nt: TGTGCCAGCAGCCGCACAGGGTACACCAGCTCCTACAATGAGCAGTTCTTC
v_gene: TRBV5-1; abundance: -; j_gene: TRBJ2-5; d_gene: -; CDR3aa: CASSGRAGQGQETQYF; CDR3nt: TGCGCCAGCAGCGGCAGGGCGGGTCAGGGGCAAGAGACCCAGTACTTC
v_gene: TRBV29-1; abundance: few; j_gene: TRBJ2-2; d_gene: -; CDR3aa: CSVPGLVTGELFF; CDR3nt: TGCAGCGTGCCGGGACTCGTGACCGGGGAGCTGTTTTTT
v_gene: TRBV5-4; abundance: -; j_gene: TRBJ2-1; d_gene: -; CDR3aa: CASSWRGNQFF; CDR3nt: TGTGCCAGCAGCTGGAGAGGGAACCAGTTCTTC
v_gene: TRBV30; abundance: -; j_gene: TRBJ2-7; d_gene: -; CDR3aa: CAWSVRAYEQYF; CDR3nt: TGTGCCTGGAGTGTTAGGGCGTACGAGCAGTACTTC
v_gene: TRBV27; abundance: -; j_gene: TRBJ1-1; d_gene: -; CDR3aa: CASSPRGRLNTEAFF; CDR3nt: TGTGCCAGCAGTCCCCGTGGACGCTTGAACACTGAAGCTTTCTTT
v_gene: TRBV10-2; abundance: once; j_gene: TRBJ2-3; d_gene: -; CDR3aa: CASSESGSIADTQYF; CDR3nt: TGCGCCAGCAGTGAGTCTGGCAGTATCGCAGATACGCAGTATTTT
v_gene: TRBV6-5; abundance: -; j_gene: TRBJ2-7; d_gene: TRBD2; CDR3aa: CASSPGGGGPNEQYF; CDR3nt: TGTGCCAGCAGCCCCGGGGGGGGAGGGCCTAACGAGCAGTACTTC
v_gene: TRBV27; abundance: once; j_gene: TRBJ1-2; d_gene: -; CDR3aa: CASGFPYTF; CDR3nt: TGTGCCAGCGGCTTCCCCTACACCTTC
v_gene: TRBV27; abundance: -; j_gene: TRBJ1-1; d_gene: TRBD1; CDR3aa: CASGGQEMNTEAFF; CDR3nt: TGTGCCAGCGGGGGACAGGAGATGAACACTGAAGCTTTCTTT
v_gene: TRBV5-1; abundance: -; j_gene: TRBJ2-7; d_gene: TRBD1; CDR3aa: CASSSGTGSYEQYF; CDR3nt: TGCGCCAGCAGCTCGGGGACAGGATCCTACGAGCAGTACTTC